A selection of T cell receptor beta chains follows, all from one sample in a study of Ad26.COV2.S vaccination and SARS-CoV-2 variants. TCRdb's table, derived via immunoSEQ multiplex PCR, lists solely in-frame clones and lacks some. The table shows roughly 500,000 clones, with approximately 92% occurring only once. The sample in question was peripheral blood, obtained in a trial of Ad26.COV2.S vaccine versus placebo. The receptors were sampled from a person aged 18-65 years who received the Ad26.COV2.S COVID-19 vaccine or a placebo. CDR3s include the opening cysteine and the closing phenylalanine or tryptophan. A D gene is named only where the DNA matches it firmly. The size entry is marked missing in some rows and otherwise reads once, few, many or a size class.

v_call: TRBV19
j_call: TRBJ1-6
clone_size: -
d_call: -
cdr3_aa: CASSSTVYNSPLHF
cdr3_nt: TGTGCCAGTAGTTCCACAGTTTATAATTCACCCCTCCACTTT

v_call: TRBV4-1
j_call: TRBJ1-5
clone_size: few
d_call: -
cdr3_aa: CASSQSHHGAQPQHF
cdr3_nt: TGCGCCAGCAGCCAATCCCACCACGGGGCCCAGCCCCAGCATTTT

v_call: TRBV4-1
j_call: TRBJ2-1
clone_size: -
d_call: TRBD2
cdr3_aa: CASSQAHRGGTYNEQFF
cdr3_nt: TGCGCCAGCAGCCAAGCCCATCGCGGGGGAACTTACAATGAGCAGTTCTTC

v_call: TRBV5-5
j_call: TRBJ1-1
clone_size: -
d_call: -
cdr3_aa: CASRKRKNTEAFF
cdr3_nt: TGTGCCAGCCGGAAACGGAAGAACACTGAAGCTTTCTTT

v_call: TRBV9
j_call: TRBJ1-2
clone_size: -
d_call: -
cdr3_aa: CASSVDGQAGYGYTF
cdr3_nt: TGTGCCAGCAGCGTAGATGGCCAGGCAGGCTATGGCTACACCTTC

v_call: TRBV5-4
j_call: TRBJ1-1
clone_size: -
d_call: -
cdr3_aa: CASSGVGVGEAFF
cdr3_nt: TGTGCCAGCAGCGGCGTGGGGGTCGGTGAAGCTTTCTTT

v_call: TRBV20-1
j_call: TRBJ1-2
clone_size: few
d_call: -
cdr3_aa: CSASTGMVSGYTF
cdr3_nt: TGCAGTGCTAGTACAGGGATGGTCTCTGGCTACACCTTC

v_call: TRBV5-4
j_call: TRBJ2-7
clone_size: once
d_call: TRBD2
cdr3_aa: CASSLTSGGTSYEQYF
cdr3_nt: TGTGCCAGCAGCTTGACTAGCGGGGGTACCTCCTACGAGCAGTACTTC

v_call: TRBV5-1
j_call: TRBJ2-1
clone_size: -
d_call: -
cdr3_aa: CASSLTGNEQFF
cdr3_nt: TGCGCCAGCAGCTTGACGGGGAATGAGCAGTTCTTC

v_call: TRBV19
j_call: TRBJ2-6
clone_size: -
d_call: -
cdr3_aa: CASSIQWWPGANVLTF
cdr3_nt: TGTGCCAGTAGTATTCAGTGGTGGCCCGGGGCCAACGTCCTGACTTTC

v_call: TRBV29-1
j_call: TRBJ1-2
clone_size: -
d_call: -
cdr3_aa: CSVEGGPGSDYGYTF
cdr3_nt: TGCAGCGTTGAAGGTGGTCCTGGCTCTGACTATGGCTACACCTTC

v_call: TRBV6-1
j_call: TRBJ1-1
clone_size: -
d_call: -
cdr3_aa: CASSKAGTTEAFF
cdr3_nt: TGTGCCAGCAGTAAAGCAGGTACCACTGAAGCTTTCTTT

v_call: TRBV5-1
j_call: TRBJ2-5
clone_size: -
d_call: -
cdr3_aa: CASGLREGGETQYF
cdr3_nt: TGCGCCAGCGGACTCCGTGAAGGGGGAGAGACCCAGTACTTC

v_call: TRBV4-1
j_call: TRBJ1-2
clone_size: -
d_call: TRBD1
cdr3_aa: CASSQERDSSRYTF
cdr3_nt: TGCGCCAGCAGCCAAGAACGGGACAGCTCCCGCTACACCTTC

v_call: TRBV27
j_call: TRBJ2-3
clone_size: -
d_call: -
cdr3_aa: CASSRTGLRTDTQYF
cdr3_nt: TGTGCCAGCTCTCGTACTGGACTCCGCACAGATACGCAGTATTTT

v_call: TRBV2
j_call: TRBJ1-4
clone_size: -
d_call: TRBD1
cdr3_aa: CASSSGTGSEKLFF
cdr3_nt: TGTGCCAGCAGTTCCGGGACAGGGAGTGAAAAACTGTTTTTT

v_call: TRBV16
j_call: TRBJ2-7
clone_size: -
d_call: -
cdr3_aa: CASSPSAGQYFEQYF
cdr3_nt: TGTGCCAGCAGCCCTTCGGCAGGGCAGTATTTCGAGCAGTACTTC

v_call: TRBV5-8
j_call: TRBJ1-1
clone_size: -
d_call: -
cdr3_aa: CASSEDTFMNTEAFF
cdr3_nt: TGTGCCAGCAGCGAGGACACGTTCATGAACACTGAAGCTTTCTTT

v_call: TRBV2
j_call: TRBJ2-5
clone_size: -
d_call: TRBD1
cdr3_aa: CASTGQAKETQYF
cdr3_nt: TGTGCCAGCACCGGACAGGCGAAAGAGACCCAGTACTTC

v_call: TRBV3-1/TRBV3-2
j_call: TRBJ2-3
clone_size: -
d_call: TRBD2
cdr3_aa: CASSARASGGADTQYF
cdr3_nt: TGTGCCAGCAGCGCCCGGGCCTCGGGAGGAGCAGATACGCAGTATTTT

v_call: TRBV7-9
j_call: TRBJ1-4
clone_size: -
d_call: -
cdr3_aa: CASSSPIPNEKLFF
cdr3_nt: TGTGCCAGCAGCTCCCCCATCCCGAATGAAAAACTGTTTTTT

v_call: TRBV18
j_call: TRBJ1-2
clone_size: -
d_call: -
cdr3_aa: CASSPVQFSTSYTF
cdr3_nt: TGTGCCAGCTCACCAGTGCAGTTTTCTACTAGCTACACCTTC

v_call: TRBV7-2
j_call: TRBJ2-2
clone_size: -
d_call: TRBD1
cdr3_aa: CASSLERDRVAGELFF
cdr3_nt: TGTGCCAGCAGCTTAGAAAGGGACAGGGTGGCCGGGGAGCTGTTTTTT

v_call: TRBV18
j_call: TRBJ2-3
clone_size: -
d_call: TRBD1
cdr3_aa: CASSPRTGGTDTQYF
cdr3_nt: TGTGCCAGCTCACCAAGAACAGGGGGCACCGATACGCAGTATTTT

v_call: TRBV10-3
j_call: TRBJ2-2
clone_size: few
d_call: -
cdr3_aa: CAISDRGNTGELFF
cdr3_nt: TGTGCCATCAGTGACAGGGGGAACACCGGGGAGCTGTTTTTT

v_call: TRBV28
j_call: TRBJ1-6
clone_size: -
d_call: -
cdr3_aa: CASSLSERASSPLHF
cdr3_nt: TGTGCCAGCAGTTTGTCGGAGAGGGCTAGTTCACCCCTCCACTTT

v_call: TRBV7-8
j_call: TRBJ1-1
clone_size: -
d_call: -
cdr3_aa: CASSPRGNTEAFF
cdr3_nt: TGTGCCAGCAGCCCCCGGGGGAACACTGAAGCTTTCTTT

v_call: TRBV7-2
j_call: TRBJ2-7
clone_size: few
d_call: TRBD2
cdr3_aa: CASSAGLAEYEQYF
cdr3_nt: TGTGCCAGCAGCGCGGGACTAGCGGAATACGAGCAGTACTTC

v_call: TRBV29-1
j_call: TRBJ1-1
clone_size: -
d_call: -
cdr3_aa: CSVVRMNTEAFF
cdr3_nt: TGCAGCGTTGTACGGATGAACACTGAAGCTTTCTTT

v_call: TRBV6-1
j_call: TRBJ1-2
clone_size: few
d_call: TRBD1
cdr3_aa: CASSESPGTGFRGYTF
cdr3_nt: TGTGCCAGCAGTGAAAGTCCCGGGACAGGTTTCAGGGGCTACACCTTC

v_call: TRBV7-8
j_call: TRBJ1-1
clone_size: once
d_call: -
cdr3_aa: CASSLMGDGTEAFF
cdr3_nt: TGTGCCAGCAGCTTAATGGGCGATGGCACTGAAGCTTTCTTT

v_call: TRBV18
j_call: TRBJ1-2
clone_size: -
d_call: -
cdr3_aa: CASSPTMKANYGYTF
cdr3_nt: TGTGCCAGCTCCCCCACGATGAAAGCTAACTATGGCTACACCTTC

v_call: TRBV27
j_call: TRBJ2-1
clone_size: -
d_call: TRBD1
cdr3_aa: CASSLSGTGDAGQFF
cdr3_nt: TGTGCCAGCAGTTTATCCGGGACAGGGGACGCTGGACAGTTCTTC

v_call: TRBV6-2/TRBV6-3
j_call: TRBJ1-5
clone_size: -
d_call: -
cdr3_aa: CASSRRQTRFNQPQHF
cdr3_nt: TGTGCCAGCAGTCGCCGACAGACCAGATTCAATCAGCCCCAGCATTTT

v_call: TRBV7-2
j_call: TRBJ1-1
clone_size: -
d_call: -
cdr3_aa: CASRVTMNTEAFF
cdr3_nt: TGTGCCAGCAGGGTTACTATGAACACTGAAGCTTTCTTT

v_call: TRBV5-1
j_call: TRBJ2-3
clone_size: -
d_call: TRBD2
cdr3_aa: CASSNVWAGGVDTQYF
cdr3_nt: TGCGCCAGCAGCAACGTCTGGGCGGGAGGGGTAGATACGCAGTATTTT

v_call: TRBV6-5
j_call: TRBJ2-5
clone_size: -
d_call: TRBD1
cdr3_aa: CASRDRMAVETQYF
cdr3_nt: TGTGCCAGCAGGGACAGGATGGCGGTAGAGACCCAGTACTTC

v_call: TRBV7-9
j_call: TRBJ2-7
clone_size: -
d_call: TRBD1
cdr3_aa: CASSSPGGYEQYF
cdr3_nt: TGTGCCAGCAGCTCTCCAGGGGGCTACGAGCAGTACTTC

v_call: TRBV7-2
j_call: TRBJ1-3
clone_size: -
d_call: -
cdr3_aa: CASAWLSGNTIYF
cdr3_nt: TGTGCCTCCGCCTGGCTCTCTGGAAACACCATATATTTT

v_call: TRBV27
j_call: TRBJ2-7
clone_size: -
d_call: -
cdr3_aa: CASSLKAPRSYEQYF
cdr3_nt: TGTGCCAGCAGTTTAAAGGCGCCCCGTTCCTACGAGCAGTACTTC

v_call: TRBV12-3/TRBV12-4
j_call: TRBJ1-1
clone_size: -
d_call: -
cdr3_aa: CASSNMNTEAFF
cdr3_nt: TGTGCCAGCAGTAATATGAACACTGAAGCTTTCTTT

v_call: TRBV7-2
j_call: TRBJ2-2
clone_size: few
d_call: -
cdr3_aa: CASSLVRAGGELFF
cdr3_nt: TGTGCCAGCAGCTTAGTCAGGGCGGGCGGGGAGCTGTTTTTT

v_call: TRBV19
j_call: TRBJ1-2
clone_size: -
d_call: -
cdr3_aa: CASSIFGGLNYGYTF
cdr3_nt: TGTGCCAGTAGTATCTTCGGGGGACTCAACTATGGCTACACCTTC

v_call: TRBV15
j_call: TRBJ1-5
clone_size: -
d_call: -
cdr3_aa: CATSRDRTGRQPQHF
cdr3_nt: TGTGCCACCAGCAGAGATAGGACCGGGAGGCAGCCCCAGCATTTT

v_call: TRBV3-1/TRBV3-2
j_call: TRBJ1-4
clone_size: -
d_call: TRBD1
cdr3_aa: CASSLSGQLNEKLFF
cdr3_nt: TGTGCCAGCAGCCTTTCGGGACAGCTTAATGAAAAACTGTTTTTT

v_call: TRBV2
j_call: TRBJ1-5
clone_size: -
d_call: TRBD1
cdr3_aa: CASNRGEGQPQHF
cdr3_nt: TGTGCCAGCAACAGGGGGGAAGGTCAGCCCCAGCATTTT

v_call: TRBV7-9
j_call: TRBJ1-6
clone_size: -
d_call: TRBD1
cdr3_aa: CASSPTGDSPLHF
cdr3_nt: TGTGCCAGCAGCCCGACAGGGGATTCACCCCTCCACTTT

v_call: TRBV10-3
j_call: TRBJ2-2
clone_size: -
d_call: -
cdr3_aa: CAISELGKRGGDGELFF
cdr3_nt: TGTGCCATCAGTGAGCTTGGGAAGAGGGGAGGAGATGGGGAGCTGTTTTTT

v_call: TRBV11-2
j_call: TRBJ1-5
clone_size: once
d_call: -
cdr3_aa: CASSLGPSNQPQHF
cdr3_nt: TGTGCCAGCAGCTTAGGTCCGTCGAATCAGCCCCAGCATTTT

v_call: TRBV7-2
j_call: TRBJ1-1
clone_size: -
d_call: -
cdr3_aa: CASSLEVPGSTEAFF
cdr3_nt: TGTGCCAGCAGCTTAGAGGTCCCGGGATCCACTGAAGCTTTCTTT

v_call: TRBV24-1
j_call: TRBJ2-5
clone_size: -
d_call: -
cdr3_aa: CATSDAMGETQYF
cdr3_nt: TGTGCCACCAGTGATGCCATGGGGGAGACCCAGTACTTC

v_call: TRBV4-3
j_call: TRBJ2-1
clone_size: -
d_call: TRBD1
cdr3_aa: CASSQGGIHRGRVNEQFF
cdr3_nt: TGCGCCAGCAGCCAGGGGGGAATTCACAGGGGGCGGGTGAATGAGCAGTTCTTC

v_call: TRBV7-2
j_call: TRBJ2-5
clone_size: -
d_call: -
cdr3_aa: CASSLKAGQETQYF
cdr3_nt: TGTGCCAGCAGCTTAAAGGCAGGGCAAGAGACCCAGTACTTC

v_call: TRBV12-5
j_call: TRBJ2-3
clone_size: -
d_call: -
cdr3_aa: CASGLYLGDTQYF
cdr3_nt: TGTGCTAGTGGTTTGTATTTGGGGGATACGCAGTATTTT

v_call: TRBV15
j_call: TRBJ1-3
clone_size: -
d_call: -
cdr3_aa: CATSRTLDSSGNTIYF
cdr3_nt: TGTGCCACCAGCAGGACTTTGGACAGCTCTGGAAACACCATATATTTT

v_call: TRBV7-2
j_call: TRBJ1-2
clone_size: -
d_call: TRBD1
cdr3_aa: CASSLDSTGVGGYTF
cdr3_nt: TGTGCCAGCAGCCTCGATTCTACAGGGGTTGGGGGCTACACCTTC